The 23 T cell receptor beta chains listed next were all sequenced from one sample in a study of blood T cells in healthy people across ages. Next came a second PCR, run for about 6 to 11 cycles, which used a sample-barcoded 5' primer along with a J-beta primer mix. One entry per CDR3 protein results from TCRdb running MiXCR on the 5' RACE reads. The sample shows hundreds of thousands of distinct CDR3 sequences, just over 55% of them seen only once. Input material: blood. These receptors were obtained from a man aged 40-49 years in good health.

The chain employs TRBV7-2 and TRBJ2-1, with 13 bases fitting TRBD2. Germline V CDR1 and CDR2: SGHTA, FQGNSA. The CDR3 length is 15 residues. V shed 5 bases and J 6 bases; nucleotides not matched to a gene: 4. This CDR3 reads CASSARTSGSNEQFF. The DNA of the CDR3 is TGTGCCAGCAGCGCCCGGACTAGCGGGAGCAATGAGCAGTTCTTC.

This clonotype has ten or more counts. The rearrangement uses TRBV10-2 and TRBJ2-5; TRBD1 matches 7 bases. Trimming removed 2 bases from V and 3 bases from J; junction bases left unmatched: 3. Germline values: CDR1 WSHSY, CDR2 SAAADI. The CDR3 loop spans 14 amino acids. The CDR3 region is CASSENTGEETQYF. The DNA for the CDR3 is TGCGCCAGCAGTGAGAATACAGGGGAAGAGACCCAGTACTTC.

This clonotype was recorded a few times. The chain uses TRBV4-1 and TRBJ2-1; D is possibly TRBD1 or TRBD2 (5 bases each). Per germline, CDR1 MGHRA and CDR2 YSYEKL. V lost 0 bases to trimming and J lost 7 bases, with 13 bases between them. There are 15 residues in the CDR3. The CDR3 nucleotides are TGCGCCAGCAGCCAAGATCGGGGCTTGGGGAATGAGCAGTTCTTC. Residues: CASSQDRGLGNEQFF.

The table lists this clonotype with a count of one. The chain combines TRBV7-2 with TRBJ2-3; D call uncertain. Trimming removed 1 base at V and 3 bases at J, with 11 bases between. Germline V gene data show CDR1 as SGHTA and CDR2 as FQGNSA. This CDR3 is 15 amino acids long. The CDR3 region is CASSLGAGATDTQYF. The CDR3 bases are TGTGCCAGCAGCTTAGGGGCAGGAGCTACAGATACGCAGTATTTT.

This clonotype was detected many times. V is TRBV7-2 and J is TRBJ1-4; the D is unclear. Germline V gives CDR1 SGHTA, CDR2 FQGNSA. V shed 5 bases and J shed 4 bases, with 14 bases lying between them. The CDR3 has 15 amino acids. The CDR3 here is CASSADGRSNEKLFF. The DNA for the CDR3 is TGTGCCAGCAGCGCCGATGGACGGAGTAATGAAAAACTGTTTTTT.

The chain joins TRBV5-1 to TRBJ2-5; 8 bases map to TRBD2. V lost 1 base and J lost 5; bases outside the gene matches: 13. Per the germline V gene, CDR1 is SGHRS and CDR2 is YFSETQ. CDR3 length: 17 amino acids. The CDR3 sequence is CASSLLLRGGRTETQYF. In DNA, the CDR3 is TGCGCCAGCAGCTTGCTTCTCCGGGGGGGCCGAACGGAGACCCAGTACTTC. The full variable domain, in which reference TRBV5-1 and TRBJ2-5 provide the parts outside the CDR3, is KAGVTQTPRYLIKTRGQQVTLSCSPISGHRSVSWYQQTPGQGLQFLFEYFSETQRNKGNFPGRFSGRQFSNSRSEMNVSTLELGDSALYLCASSLLLRGGRTETQYFGPGTRLLVL.

This chain joins TRBV12-3 or TRBV12-4 and TRBJ2-5; D gene ambiguous. The CDR3 has 13 residues. V lost 7 bases, J lost 11 bases, and 20 bases lay in between. The CDR3 DNA reads as TGTGCCAGCACACTCCAGTTAGGGCATGAGCAGTACTTC. The encoded protein is CASTLQLGHEQYF.

The chain carries TRBV6-1 and TRBJ1-3; D unresolved. V dropped 0 bases and J dropped 0 bases, with 6 bases sitting between them. The CDR3 is 15 amino acids. Per the germline V gene, CDR1 is MNHNS and CDR2 is SASEGT. The CDR3 nucleotides read TGTGCCAGCAGTGAAGCGGGAAACTCTGGAAACACCATATATTTT. Its protein is CASSEAGNSGNTIYF.

The genes are TRBV7-2 and TRBJ2-1; D is possibly TRBD1 (5 bases). From germline, CDR1 is SGHTA and CDR2 FQGNSA. Trimming removed 1 base from V and 3 bases from J, with 10 bases in between. The CDR3 runs to 15 residues. CDR3 in DNA: TGTGCCAGCAGCTTAGTTATAGGACACTACAATGAGCAGTTCTTC. It translates to CASSLVIGHYNEQFF. Variable domain in full (rest from reference TRBV7-2 and TRBJ2-1): GAGVSQSPSNKVTEKGKDVELRCDPISGHTALYWYRQSLGQGLEFLIYFQGNSAPDKSGLPSDRFSAERTGGSVSTLTIQRTQQEDSAVYLCASSLVIGHYNEQFFGPGTRLTVL.

This clonotype was seen only a few times. The rearrangement joins TRBV4-3 to TRBJ1-1, with 8 bases matching TRBD1. CDR1 is LGHNA, CDR2 YSLEER, per germline. This CDR3 comprises 15 residues. Losses at the gene ends were 3 bases for V and 4 bases for J; bases not matched to a gene: 7. Here the CDR3 DNA reads TGCGCCAGCAGCCAGTTTCAGGGGGCTGCCACTGAAGCTTTCTTT. Translated, it gives CASSQFQGAATEAFF.

The chain joins TRBV6-2 or TRBV6-3 to TRBJ2-5; TRBD1 matches 8 bases. The CDR3 covers 12 residues. The junction had 4 bases not matched to a gene; V was cut back by 2 bases and J by 11 bases. CDR1 is MNHEY and CDR2 is SVGEGT in the germline V gene. The CDR3 loop is CASSYQGAEQYF. DNA of the CDR3: TGTGCCAGCAGTTACCAGGGGGCTGAGCAGTACTTC.

The chain recombines TRBV6-2 or TRBV6-3 with TRBJ2-7, with 10 nucleotides matching TRBD2. The J call is in doubt because the DNA end fits TRBJ2-1 better. Germline V gene lookup returns CDR1 MNHEY and CDR2 SVGEGT. This CDR3 comprises 18 residues. The CDR3 sequence: CASSRYGTSASSWNEQFF. The CDR3 nucleotides read TGTGCCAGCAGCAGGTACGGGACTAGCGCGTCGAGCTGGAATGAGCAGTTCTTC.

The chain combines TRBV5-1 with TRBJ2-7; possible D gene TRBD1, 5 bases. The germline V gene encodes CDR1 SGHRS and CDR2 YFSETQ. This CDR3 comprises 14 residues. The V end lost 4 bases, the J end lost 2 bases, and 13 bases lay between the germline ends. CDR3 DNA: TGCGCCAGCAGCCCGGACATCCCAACCTACGAGCAGTACTTC. Protein sequence: CASSPDIPTYEQYF.

This clonotype was seen just once. This sequence joins TRBV11-2 and TRBJ2-7, with D maybe TRBD2 (6 bases). The CDR3 runs to 21 residues. V dropped 3 bases and J dropped 0 bases, with 30 bases sitting between them. Per germline, CDR1 SGHAT and CDR2 FQNNGV. In nucleotides, the CDR3 is TGTGCCAGCAGCTTTGACGGGGTAGGCCGGCGGAGGGCACCCTCCTCCTACGAGCAGTACTTC. Amino acid sequence: CASSFDGVGRRRAPSSYEQYF. The complete variable domain, with remaining parts taken from reference TRBV11-2 and TRBJ2-7, reads EAGVAQSPRYKIIEKRQSVAFWCNPISGHATLYWYQQILGQGPKLLIQFQNNGVVDDSQLPKDRFSAERLKGVDSTLKIQPAKLEDSAVYLCASSFDGVGRRRAPSSYEQYFGPGTRLTVT.

This clonotype was observed a handful of times. In DNA, the CDR3 is TGTGCCAGCAGCTACCCTTCGGGTGGGGAGGGGAGCAGCACAGATACGCAGTATTTT. This encodes CASSYPSGGEGSSTDTQYF. The J gene is TRBJ2-3, the V gene TRBV7-9, with 7 nucleotides matching TRBD2. This CDR3 is built from 19 residues. Germline CDR1 reads SEHNR; CDR2 reads FQNEAQ (reference sequence). After removal of 4 bases from V and 0 bases from J, the junction contained 16 bases not matched to a gene.

The V and J genes are TRBV15 and TRBJ1-2; the D gene is possibly TRBD1 (5 bases). Trimming removed 1 base from V and 8 bases from J, with 8 bases in between. In germline, CDR1 is LNHNV, CDR2 YYDKDF (reference sequence). The CDR3 covers 12 residues. CDR3 bases: TGTGCCACCAGCAGAGCCAACAGGGGCTACACCTTC. As protein: CATSRANRGYTF.

V usage is TRBV28 and J usage is TRBJ2-1; 9 bases agree with TRBD2. Germline-derived CDR1 and CDR2 are MDHEN and SYDVKM. With V trimmed by 6 bases and J by 0 bases, 21 bases remained unmatched. The length of the CDR3 is 21 residues. CDR3 protein: CASSWRRLWLAGSSSYNEQFF. CDR3 in DNA: TGTGCCAGCAGCTGGCGTCGTCTTTGGCTAGCGGGGTCAAGCTCCTACAATGAGCAGTTCTTC.

This clonotype was counted only a few times. The J gene is TRBJ2-3, the V gene TRBV29-1, with D tentatively TRBD2 (5 bases). V lost 4 bases and J lost 2, with 10 bases in between. Germline V gives CDR1 SQVTM, CDR2 ANQGSEA. The CDR3 runs to 13 residues. Here the CDR3 reads CSVGGVITDTQYF. CDR3 DNA: TGCAGCGTTGGGGGAGTTATCACAGATACGCAGTATTTT.

The gene calls are TRBV20-1 and TRBJ2-3; the D gene is possibly TRBD2 (7 bases). Germline CDR1 reads DFQATT; CDR2 reads SNEGSKA (reference sequence). The CDR3 runs 16 residues. With 5 bases removed from V and 0 bases from J, the gap between germline ends came to 18 bases. CDR3 loop: CSARAGGGSSTDTQYF. The CDR3 nucleotides are TGCAGTGCTCGGGCTGGGGGGGGCTCTAGCACAGATACGCAGTATTTT.

This clonotype was seen just once. V gene TRBV20-1 combines with J gene TRBJ2-2; no clear D gene. The CDR3 runs 11 residues. The ends were cut back, 3 bases at V and 5 bases at J, with 4 bases in the middle. Germline lookup yields CDR1 DFQATT and CDR2 SNEGSKA (reference sequence). CDR3 loop: CSASQTGELFF. DNA of the CDR3: TGCAGTGCTAGCCAGACCGGGGAGCTGTTTTTT.

The V and J genes are TRBV9 and TRBJ1-2; 9 bases align to TRBD1. V shed 0 bases, J shed 4 bases, and the junction held 7 bases outside the gene matches. Germline V lookup: CDR1 SGDLS, CDR2 YYNGEE. The CDR3 covers 16 residues. CDR3: CASSVARTGEVYGYTF. CDR3 coding DNA: TGTGCCAGCAGCGTAGCCCGGACAGGGGAAGTCTATGGCTACACCTTC.

V gene TRBV21-1 combines with J gene TRBJ2-1; the table calls TRBD2, which could not be checked here. TRBV21-1 is a pseudogene. The CDR3 is 16 residues long. The CDR3 loop reads CASSKNLAEGGNEQFF. The CDR3 DNA is TGTGCCAGCAGCAAAAATCTAGCGGAGGGTGGCAACGAGCAGTTCTTC.

This clonotype was seen a handful of times. V is TRBV12-3 or TRBV12-4 and J is TRBJ2-4, with D perhaps assigned TRBD1 or TRBD2 (5 bases each). V was clipped by 5 bases and J by 3 bases, with 17 bases between them. The CDR3 has 16 residues. The CDR3 protein is CASSKRGDVDKNIQYF. The CDR3 DNA follows: TGTGCCAGCAGTAAACGAGGGGATGTGGACAAAAACATTCAGTACTTC.